These 25 T cell receptor beta chains originate from one sample sequenced in a study of neoadjuvant anti-PD-1 for oral cavity cancer. Some clones are missing from TCRdb's copy, which holds only in-frame ones; the method was immunoSEQ multiplex PCR. The data contain 20,000 to 25,000 clones, 45% of them singletons. Time point specified: after neoadjuvant nivolumab, at surgical resection. The material was tumor tissue, obtained after nivolumab (anti-PD-1) treatment. These receptors were collected from a person between 40 and 85 years old with oral cavity squamous cell carcinoma.

This clone has a count of ten or more. The chain has TRBV29-1 and TRBJ2-1, with D perhaps matching TRBD1 (5 bases). CDR3 length: 14 residues. V shed 7 bases and J shed 2 bases, with 15 bases lying between them. The germline V gene encodes CDR1 SQVTM and CDR2 ANQGSEA. CDR3 DNA: TGCAGCGGCGCTGAGGCCAGGGCCTACAATGAGCAGTTCTTC. This codes for CSGAEARAYNEQFF.

The V call is TRBV9, the J call TRBJ1-2; D perhaps matches TRBD1 (6 bases). The CDR3 consists of 15 residues. V lost 4 bases to trimming and J lost 3 bases, with 16 bases between them. In germline, CDR1 is SGDLS, CDR2 YYNGEE. Here the CDR3 reads CASSSGARADYGYTF. In nucleotides, the CDR3 is TGTGCCAGCAGCTCAGGGGCCAGGGCGGACTATGGCTACACCTTC. The whole variable domain, remainder taken from reference TRBV9 and TRBJ1-2, is DSGVTQTPKHLITATGQRVTLRCSPRSGDLSVYWYQQSLDQGLQFLIQYYNGEERAKGNILERFSAQQFPDLHSELNLSSLELGDSALYFCASSSGARADYGYTFGSGTRLTVV.

The chain joins TRBV2 to TRBJ1-1; D is unresolved. The germline V gene has CDR1 SNHLY and CDR2 FYNNEI. The V gene lost 1 base and the J gene lost 5 bases, with 17 bases spanning the gap. The CDR3 is 16 amino acids. The CDR3, as DNA: TGTGCCAGCAGTGAAGGGCAGGTGGGAAAAGAAACTGAAGCTTTCTTT. Amino acids: CASSEGQVGKETEAFF.

The gene calls are TRBV28 and TRBJ1-4; weak D call: TRBD1 (5 bases). CDR1 is MDHEN, CDR2 SYDVKM, per germline. This CDR3 spans 11 amino acids. The V end lost 7 bases, the J end lost 10 bases, and 10 bases lay between the germline ends. DNA for the CDR3: TGTGCCAGCAAAGGGGTCCGAAAACTGTTTTTT. This encodes CASKGVRKLFF.

The chain employs TRBV29-1 and TRBJ2-7; TRBD1 or TRBD2 may be the D gene (5 bases each). The germline gives CDR1 SQVTM, CDR2 ANQGSEA. Trimming pared 5 bases from V and 2 bases from J, leaving 10 bases between. CDR3 size: 12 residues. The CDR3 DNA reads as TGCAGCGTTCGGGACGGCACCTACGAGCAGTACTTC. As protein: CSVRDGTYEQYF.

The chain links TRBV6-5 to TRBJ1-2; D gene ambiguous. CDR3 length equals 15 residues. The ends were cut back, 0 bases at V and 1 base at J, with 9 bases in the middle. Germline assignment: CDR1 MNHEY and CDR2 SVGAGI. CDR3 DNA: TGTGCCAGCAGTTACTCCGTGGCACGTAACTATGGCTACACCTTC. This encodes CASSYSVARNYGYTF.

This clone showed up just once. The rearrangement uses TRBV27 and TRBJ2-2; D perhaps matches TRBD2 (6 bases). V shed 4 bases and J shed 4 bases, with 19 bases lying between them. This CDR3 has 17 amino acids. CDR1 is MNHEY, CDR2 SMNVEV, per germline (reference sequence). CDR3: CASSSVLGGPGTGELFF. In DNA, the CDR3 is TGTGCCAGCAGTTCCGTCCTCGGGGGTCCGGGCACCGGGGAGCTGTTTTTT.

The chain couples TRBV7-2 to TRBJ2-1, with unresolved D. The CDR3 has 13 amino acids. Trimming stripped 1 base from V and 5 bases from J, with 6 bases between. Germline V CDR1 and CDR2: SGHTA, FQGNSA. Written as DNA, the CDR3 is TGTGCCAGCAGCTTAGGAGCTAACAATGAGCAGTTCTTC. It is translated as CASSLGANNEQFF.

The rearrangement joins TRBV7-3 to TRBJ2-6; 7 bases match TRBD2. The CDR3 spans 17 residues. With 5 bases clipped from V and 2 bases from J, the junction kept 9 bases outside the gene matches. Germline V gene lookup returns CDR1 SGHTA and CDR2 FQGTGA. The chain's CDR3 is CASSPRGGPTGANVLTF. CDR3 coding DNA: TGTGCCAGCAGCCCCCGGGGAGGGCCGACTGGGGCCAACGTCCTGACTTTC.

This clone was seen a few times. This sample also contains other DNA sequences that code for the same CDR3. This rearrangement joins TRBV12-5 to TRBJ1-5, with D unresolved. The length of the CDR3 is 12 residues. CDR1 LGHNT and CDR2 FRNRAP come from the germline V gene. With 5 bases removed from V and 3 bases from J, the gap between germline ends came to 5 bases. In DNA, the CDR3 is TGTGCTAGTGGTCTACCCAATCAGCCCCAGCATTTT. This codes for CASGLPNQPQHF. The complete variable domain, with remaining parts taken from reference TRBV12-5 and TRBJ1-5, reads DARVTQTPRHKVTEMGQEVTMRCQPILGHNTVFWYRQTMMQGLELLAYFRNRAPLDDSGMPKDRFSAEMPDATLATLKIQPSEPRDSAVYFCASGLPNQPQHFGDGTRLSIL.

The genes are TRBV5-4 and TRBJ1-3, with no clear D. CDR1 is SGHNT, CDR2 YYREEE, per germline (reference sequence). Trimming stripped 4 bases from V and 2 bases from J, with 13 bases between. The CDR3 length is 15 residues. Here the CDR3 reads CASSVLGEPGNTIYF. DNA for the CDR3: TGTGCCAGCAGCGTCCTCGGGGAGCCTGGAAACACCATATATTTT. Together with reference TRBV5-4 and TRBJ1-3, the CDR3 gives the full variable domain: ETGVTQSPTHLIKTRGQQVTLRCSSQSGHNTVSWYQQALGQGPQFIFQYYREEENGRGNFPPRFSGLQFPNYSSELNVNALELDDSALYLCASSVLGEPGNTIYFGEGSWLTVV.

Written as DNA, the CDR3 is TGTGCCAGCAGCCCGGGGACAGGATACACTGAAGCTTTCTTT. Translating it yields CASSPGTGYTEAFF. The chain is built from TRBV5-4 and TRBJ1-1, with 8 bases identical to TRBD1. The CDR3 totals 14 residues. Trimming removed 4 bases from V and 3 bases from J; junction bases left unmatched: 5. Germline CDR1 SGHNT, CDR2 YYREEE (reference sequence).

The chain carries TRBV11-3 and TRBJ2-7; possible D gene TRBD2, 5 bases. This CDR3 is built from 13 residues. V was pared by 5 bases and J by 4 bases, with 12 bases between. Germline V gives CDR1 SGHNT, CDR2 YENEEA. CDR3 sequence (DNA): TGTGCCAGCAGCAGCCGGACGGGATACGAGCAGTACTTC. It codes for CASSSRTGYEQYF.

The chain uses TRBV7-2 and TRBJ1-2; possibly TRBD1 for D (5 bases). This CDR3 contains 12 residues. CDR1 is SGHTA and CDR2 is FQGNSA in the germline V gene. V shed 5 bases and J shed 8 bases, with 12 bases lying between them. The CDR3 DNA follows: TGTGCCAGCAGCAGCGTGGGGGGAGGCTACACCTTC. Translated, it gives CASSSVGGGYTF.

The gene calls are TRBV6-6 and TRBJ1-1, with D possibly being TRBD1 (5 bases). The CDR3 consists of 14 residues. V was pared by 2 bases and J by 3 bases, with 10 bases between. Germline CDR1 is MNHNY and CDR2 is SVGAGI (reference sequence). The DNA of the CDR3 is TGTGCCAGCAGTTACGAGACAGTGGACACTGAAGCTTTCTTT. Translated: CASSYETVDTEAFF.

This clone is medium-sized. The chain has TRBV18 and TRBJ2-2, with 7 bases lining up with TRBD1. The germline CDR1 and CDR2 sequences are KGHSH and LQKENI. The CDR3 is 15 residues long. The V and J ends lost 0 bases and 6 bases, in that order; junction bases with no gene match: 4. Here the CDR3 reads CASSPPIGGAGELFF. The CDR3 DNA sequence: TGTGCCAGCTCACCACCGATAGGGGGCGCCGGGGAGCTGTTTTTT.

The CDR3 DNA reads as TGTGCCAGCAGCTCCACACCGGGACAGGTATCCTACGAGCAGTACTTC. It yields the protein CASSSTPGQVSYEQYF. The chain links TRBV7-9 to TRBJ2-7; TRBD1 matches 8 bases. The germline V gene encodes CDR1 SEHNR and CDR2 FQNEAQ (reference sequence). V was clipped by 4 bases and J by 1 base; unmatched bases: 9. The CDR3 runs 16 residues.

CDR3 bases: TGTGCCAGCAGCTCAGACAGGACAGGAGTCTACGAGCAGTACTTC. This sequence encodes CASSSDRTGVYEQYF. The gene calls are TRBV5-6 and TRBJ2-7; 7 bases agree with TRBD1. The trim removed 3 bases at V and 3 bases at J, leaving 9 bases unmatched. Germline assignment: CDR1 SGHDT and CDR2 YYEEEE. The CDR3 consists of 15 residues. Based on the CDR3 plus reference TRBV5-6 and TRBJ2-7, the full variable domain is DAGVTQSPTHLIKTRGQQVTLRCSPKSGHDTVSWYQQALGQGPQFIFQYYEEEERQRGNFPDRFSGHQFPNYSSELNVNALLLGDSALYLCASSSDRTGVYEQYFGPGTRLTVT.

This sequence joins TRBV10-2 and TRBJ2-2; tentative D call: TRBD1 (6 bases). This CDR3 contains 12 residues. V gave up 6 bases and J gave up 6 bases, with 8 bases separating them. Germline V gene data show CDR1 as WSHSY and CDR2 as SAAADI. The CDR3 region is CASSRGPGELFF. The CDR3 coding sequence is TGCGCCAGCAGCAGGGGACCCGGGGAGCTGTTTTTT.

CDR3 DNA: TGTGCCAGTAGTTTTCCGGGGCTCAGTCAAGAGACCCAGTACTTC. It is translated as CASSFPGLSQETQYF. The genes are TRBV19 and TRBJ2-5; D tentatively fits TRBD1 or TRBD2 (5 bases each). The CDR3 consists of 15 residues. Between the trimmed V and J ends, which lost 5 bases and 2 bases, there was a span of 15 bases. CDR1 is LNHDA, CDR2 SQIVND, per germline (reference sequence).

CDR3 sequence (DNA): TGTGCCAGCAGCTTGGAAGTTGGTTCACCCCTCCACTTT. Translating it yields CASSLEVGSPLHF. The chain couples TRBV5-4 to TRBJ1-6; D not certain. V lost 0 bases and J 9 bases, leaving 7 bases between the germline ends. The CDR3 consists of 13 residues. CDR1 is SGHNT, CDR2 YYREEE, per germline (reference sequence).

The chain couples TRBV7-8 to TRBJ2-1; possibly TRBD2 for D (5 bases). This CDR3 has 15 residues. The V gene lost 2 bases and the J gene lost 2 bases, with 10 bases spanning the gap. Germline V gives CDR1 SGHVS, CDR2 FQNEAQ. The CDR3 DNA reads as TGTGCCAGCAGCTTAACAACGGGGACCTACAATGAGCAGTTCTTC. Translating it yields CASSLTTGTYNEQFF.

The chain is built from TRBV28 and TRBJ1-1; a weak D match, TRBD1 (6 bases). The CDR3 totals 16 residues. In germline, CDR1 is MDHEN, CDR2 SYDVKM. The germline V and J ends were trimmed by 4 bases and 5 bases, with 20 bases remaining between them. CDR3 sequence reads: CASSSSGARVGTEAFF. The CDR3 DNA follows: TGTGCCAGCAGTTCCTCGGGGGCCCGCGTCGGAACTGAAGCTTTCTTT.

V gene TRBV9 combines with J gene TRBJ1-1; D ambiguous. Germline V gives CDR1 SGDLS, CDR2 YYNGEE. The CDR3 extends over 18 amino acids. V lost 0 bases and J 5 bases, leaving 23 bases between the germline ends. CDR3 amino acids: CASSVEGSVAGRWTEAFF. The CDR3 DNA reads TGTGCCAGCAGCGTAGAGGGAAGCGTGGCAGGCCGGTGGACTGAAGCTTTCTTT.

This clone was seen only once. This chain connects TRBV2 to TRBJ2-7, with D tentatively TRBD1 or TRBD2 (6 bases each). Per germline, CDR1 SNHLY and CDR2 FYNNEI. The length of the CDR3 is 17 residues. Deletions cut 6 bases from V and 3 bases from J, with 24 bases between. CDR3 bases: TGTGCCAGCAGGAGAACCCTGGGGGGCGGGGCAATCTACGAGCAGTACTTC. Translation gives CASRRTLGGGAIYEQYF.